This TCR beta chain is drawn from a study of blood T cell repertoires in COVID-19 (dated by TCRdb to the early 2020s). About the full investigation: The collaborator samples originated in the United States, Italy and Spain and spanned the acute and convalescent phases of COVID-19. Deeply sampled blood TCRbeta repertoires from subjects exposed to, actively infected with, or recovered from COVID-19 were included in the dataset. A freely available public database, intended as a resource for researchers studying the immune response to SARS-CoV-2, is where the repertoires were released. A de-identified subject ID, COVID-19 status, age in years and sex were almost always included in the sample metadata. The samples were drawn from two sources: the first 160 participants of the ongoing ImmuneRACE study, and over 950 subjects contributed by 6 global collaborators. The material from the prospective study consisted of cDNA or gDNA derived from T cells, B-cell-depleted T cells, or PBMCs. HLA class I and class II types, where available, came from metadata supplied by the sample provider rather than from assay-based typing.

Details on this clone: Its recognized antigen is unknown. Within one base of it there is no much larger clone, and no base qualities were kept.

One collaborating source in Seattle enrolled patients while the patients were actively infected and followed the patients over time throughout the course of disease. Each collaborating institution followed its own protocols to collect whole blood in K2EDTA tubes. Collaborator samples were shipped for TCRbeta analysis as frozen whole blood, isolated PBMCs, or DNA extracted from either sample type. The CDR3 runs 14 amino acids, cysteine and phenylalanine included. This entry keeps only the CDR3 DNA: 42 bases, framed from base 1. The germline V end is reduced by 6 bases and the J end by 1 base; junction bases left unmatched: 9. The germline V gene specifies SQVTM as CDR1 and ANQGSEA as CDR2. The investigation overall reported the following: The quantity of clinical and demographic metadata differed by source and by participant and was supplied without curation.

The immunoSEQ Assay, a bias-controlled multiplex PCR, was used to amplify TCRbeta CDR3 regions from genomic DNA. Turning to the authors' computational methods: The number of nucleated cells in each sample was estimated by amplification of reference gene primers within the assay. Sequence reads were collapsed and filtered to measure the absolute abundance of every unique TCRbeta CDR3 rearrangement. For each sample, productive Simpson clonality was calculated by taking the square root of Simpson's diversity index across productive rearrangements. TCRdb stores this immuneACCESS table with in-frame sequences only. Part of the clones is absent; in the studies checked, under half of the shortfall reflects unresolved V genes, and no reason is known for the rest. V, J and clone size are taken as reported in that table, and D and trimming were inferred from the DNA itself. The sample includes fewer than 350,000 clones, with 70% to 90% observed a single time. About 12% of the sample lies in the top ten.

The receptor comes from a woman aged 70-85 years with COVID-19, enrolled during active disease. Sequencing was performed on peripheral blood. The rearrangement joined TRBV29-1 to TRBJ2-7; TRBD1 fits 7 bases in the junction. CDR3 protein: CSVLDRVVSYEQYF. The bases are TGCAGCGTCTTAGACAGGGTAGTATCCTACGAGCAGTACTTC.